The next 29 T cell receptor beta chains were all read from a single sample in a study of Ad26.COV2.S vaccination and SARS-CoV-2 variants. Regarding treatment: about 20 received Ad26.COV2.S at low or high dose, single or two shots; several received placebo; per-sample allocation not given. Specimen acquisition occurred on day 63 following the initial vaccine or placebo injection. Some clones are missing from TCRdb's copy, which holds only in-frame ones; the method was immunoSEQ multiplex PCR. The profile covers about 680,000 clones, with about 89% appearing a single time and approximately 1.5% taken by the ten largest. Sequencing was performed on peripheral blood, taken in a trial of Ad26.COV2.S vaccine versus placebo. Every receptor here comes from a person aged 18-65 years who received the Ad26.COV2.S COVID-19 vaccine or a placebo.

The chain combines TRBV6-5 with TRBJ2-6; no clear D gene. CDR1 MNHEY and CDR2 SVGAGI come from the germline V gene. Trimming left V 8 bases short and J 4 bases short, with 12 bases between. The CDR3 loop spans 14 amino acids. CDR3 bases: TGTGCCAGCCAGGATCCTGGCGGGGCCAACGTCCTGACTTTC. Amino acids: CASQDPGGANVLTF.

This clone has a handful of counts. Different DNA sequences within this sample yield the same CDR3. The rearrangement uses TRBV7-9 and TRBJ1-1; tentatively, D is TRBD1 (5 bases). CDR3 length: 13 amino acids. The V and J ends lost 2 bases and 4 bases respectively, with 8 bases between them. Per the germline V gene, CDR1 is SEHNR and CDR2 is FQNEAQ (reference sequence). CDR3 coding DNA: TGTGCCAGCAGCTTAACCGGGGGCACTGAAGCTTTCTTT. As protein: CASSLTGGTEAFF. Complete variable domain (other parts from reference TRBV7-9 and TRBJ1-1): DTGVSQNPRHKITKRGQNVTFRCDPISEHNRLYWYRQTLGQGPEFLTYFQNEAQLEKSRLLSDRFSAERPKGSFSTLEIQRTEQGDSAMYLCASSLTGGTEAFFGQGTRLTVV.

This chain uses TRBV4-3 with TRBJ1-1; D is uncertain. V was cut by 3 bases and J by 0 bases, with 5 bases left in between. This CDR3 has 13 amino acids. Germline assignment: CDR1 LGHNA and CDR2 YSLEER. CDR3 protein: CASSQGMNTEAFF. The CDR3 DNA reads as TGCGCCAGCAGCCAGGGCATGAACACTGAAGCTTTCTTT.

V usage is TRBV18 and J usage is TRBJ2-5, with 14 nucleotides matching TRBD2. This CDR3 is built from 17 residues. Germline values: CDR1 KGHSH, CDR2 LQKENI. Trimming removed 4 bases from V and 2 bases from J; junction bases left unmatched: 6. The CDR3 bases are TGTGCCAGCTCACGAGGGACTAGCGGGAGTTATCAAGAGACCCAGTACTTC. Translated: CASSRGTSGSYQETQYF.

The V call is TRBV7-6, the J call TRBJ2-5; 7 bases agree with TRBD2. CDR1 and CDR2 from the germline V gene are SGHVS and FNYEAQ. V lost 3 bases to trimming and J lost 0 bases; unmatched junction nucleotides: 1. There are 14 residues in the CDR3. CDR3 in amino acids: CASSLGGYQETQYF. The DNA of the CDR3 is TGTGCCAGCAGCTTGGGAGGGTACCAAGAGACCCAGTACTTC. Complete variable domain (other parts from reference TRBV7-6 and TRBJ2-5): GAGVSQSPRYKVTKRGQDVALRCDPISGHVSLYWYRQALGQGPEFLTYFNYEAQQDKSGLPNDRFSAERPEGSISTLTIQRTEQRDSAMYRCASSLGGYQETQYFGPGTRLLVL.

The CDR3 sequence: CASSSAATNEKLFF. In nucleotides, the CDR3 is TGTGCCAGCAGTTCCGCAGCAACTAATGAAAAACTGTTTTTT. V usage is TRBV6-2 or TRBV6-3 and J usage is TRBJ1-4; D ambiguous. V shed 4 bases and J shed 0 bases, with 6 bases lying between them. This CDR3 region has 14 residues. Germline V gene sequence: CDR1 MNHEY, CDR2 SVGEGT.

This sequence joins TRBV6-4 and TRBJ1-1; D possibly corresponds to TRBD1 (6 bases). This CDR3 is built from 13 residues. In germline, CDR1 is MRHNA, CDR2 SNTAGT. V dropped 5 bases and J dropped 3 bases, with 10 bases sitting between them. The CDR3, as DNA: TGTGCCAGCAGTCGGGACACATACACTGAAGCTTTCTTT. This encodes CASSRDTYTEAFF.

This chain joins TRBV27 and TRBJ2-1; D perhaps matches TRBD2 (6 bases). The length of the CDR3 is 16 residues. Germline CDR1 and CDR2: MNHEY and SMNVEV (reference sequence). V was shortened by 4 bases and J by 6 bases, with 19 bases between the two germline ends. Here the CDR3 DNA reads TGTGCCAGCAGTTACGTCCGCGGGAATCTAGGCAATGAGCAGTTCTTC. Translated: CASSYVRGNLGNEQFF.

The chain has TRBV6-5 and TRBJ2-1, with a possible D match to TRBD1 (6 bases). The V gene lost 2 bases and the J gene lost 0 bases, with 11 bases spanning the gap. CDR3 size: 16 residues. Germline CDR1 MNHEY, CDR2 SVGAGI. This chain's CDR3 is CASSYTFRGSYNEQFF. CDR3 sequence (DNA): TGTGCCAGCAGTTACACCTTCAGGGGCTCCTACAATGAGCAGTTCTTC.

This rearrangement joins TRBV7-2 to TRBJ2-5; 10 bases are shared with TRBD2. The CDR3 totals 16 residues. Germline assignment: CDR1 SGHTA and CDR2 FQGNSA. Trimming at V came to 0 bases and at J to 7 bases, leaving 8 bases not matched to a gene. The CDR3 reads CASSLAHTSGDATQYF. CDR3 coding DNA: TGTGCCAGCAGCTTAGCCCATACTAGCGGGGACGCGACCCAGTACTTC.

The CDR3 protein is CASSLGVNTEAFF. The CDR3 DNA reads TGCGCCAGCAGCCTAGGTGTGAACACTGAAGCTTTCTTT. V gene TRBV4-3 combines with J gene TRBJ1-1; D unclear. V was clipped by 4 bases and J by 0 bases, with 6 bases between them. Germline V gives CDR1 LGHNA, CDR2 YSLEER. The CDR3 length is 13 residues.

J is TRBJ2-7 and V is TRBV6-2 or TRBV6-3, with D possibly TRBD1 on 6 matching bases. With 2 bases removed from V and 2 bases from J, the gap between germline ends came to 16 bases. The CDR3 length is 16 residues. Looked up from germline, CDR1 is MNHEY and CDR2 is SVGEGT. The CDR3 coding sequence is TGTGCCAGCAGTTACACTTCTACAGGGTTTACCTACGAGCAGTACTTC. This encodes CASSYTSTGFTYEQYF.

The chain employs TRBV6-5 and TRBJ2-1, with unresolved D. The germline gives CDR1 MNHEY, CDR2 SVGAGI. The CDR3 is 14 amino acids. Trimming pared 2 bases from V and 7 bases from J, leaving 12 bases between. The CDR3 DNA reads TGTGCCAGCAGTTACAGGAATTGGGTGAATGAGCAGTTCTTC. Its protein is CASSYRNWVNEQFF.

The V gene is TRBV4-3, the J gene TRBJ2-7; unclear D gene. Germline V gene lookup returns CDR1 LGHNA and CDR2 YSLEER. The CDR3 covers 12 residues. V was trimmed by 1 base and J by 1 base, leaving 2 bases between them. The CDR3 region is CASSQVSYEQYF. The CDR3 bases are TGCGCCAGCAGCCAAGTTTCCTACGAGCAGTACTTC.

This clone has just a few counts. The chain carries TRBV4-3 and TRBJ2-3, with TRBD2 matching 9 bases. The CDR3 has 14 residues. Unmatched junction bases numbered 3, after V lost 6 bases and J lost 2 bases. The germline V gene has CDR1 LGHNA and CDR2 YSLEER. The CDR3 bases are TGCGCCAGCAGACGCGGGGGGGCCACAGATACGCAGTATTTT. Translation gives CASRRGGATDTQYF.

This rearrangement joins TRBV4-2 to TRBJ2-3; no firm D call. Deletions cut 0 bases from V and 0 bases from J, with 7 bases between. This CDR3 is built from 15 residues. Germline V CDR1 and CDR2: LGHNA, YNFKEQ. The CDR3 region has the DNA TGTGCCAGCAGCCAAGAGGGGTCTAGCACAGATACGCAGTATTTT. Translation: CASSQEGSSTDTQYF.

The chain combines TRBV5-1 with TRBJ2-7; D unresolved. Germline-derived CDR1 and CDR2 are SGHRS and YFSETQ. Trimming took off 3 bases at V and 2 bases at J, with 15 bases between the two ends. This CDR3 comprises 15 residues. CDR3 DNA: TGCGCCAGCAGCTGGTTAATAGGGCCCCCCTACGAGCAGTACTTC. As protein: CASSWLIGPPYEQYF.

CDR3 sequence: CASSRQSSQGKLFF. In DNA, the CDR3 is TGTGCCAGCAGCCGACAGAGCTCGCAAGGAAAACTGTTTTTT. This chain connects TRBV6-2 or TRBV6-3 to TRBJ1-4; TRBD1 might be the D (5 bases). Trimming pared 6 bases from V and 10 bases from J, leaving 18 bases between. The germline CDR1 and CDR2 sequences are MNHEY and SVGEGT. The CDR3 has 14 amino acids.

The chain carries TRBV24-1 and TRBJ2-1; 12 bases match TRBD2. Germline assignment: CDR1 KGHDR and CDR2 SFDVKD. V shed 9 bases, J shed 7 bases, and the junction held 3 bases outside the gene matches. The CDR3 consists of 13 residues. This CDR3 is CATGLAGINEQFF. CDR3 DNA: TGTGCCACCGGACTAGCGGGAATAAATGAGCAGTTCTTC.

CDR3 region: CASNRRLAGLDEQFF. The CDR3 nucleotides are TGTGCCAGCAACCGAAGACTAGCGGGGTTGGATGAGCAGTTCTTC. The V gene is TRBV7-2, the J gene TRBJ2-1; 11 bases fit TRBD2. The CDR3 consists of 15 residues. In germline, CDR1 is SGHTA, CDR2 FQGNSA. The V segment lost 7 bases and the J segment 8 bases; nucleotides outside the gene matches: 10. The whole variable domain, filled in from reference TRBV7-2 and TRBJ2-1, reads GAGVSQSPSNKVTEKGKDVELRCDPISGHTALYWYRQSLGQGLEFLIYFQGNSAPDKSGLPSDRFSAERTGGSVSTLTIQRTQQEDSAVYLCASNRRLAGLDEQFFGPGTRLTVL.

The chain is built from TRBV6-2 or TRBV6-3 and TRBJ2-5; D assignment may be TRBD1 or TRBD2 (5 bases each). The V gene lost 5 bases and the J gene lost 5 bases, with 24 bases spanning the gap. Germline V gene sequence: CDR1 MNHEY, CDR2 SVGEGT. The CDR3 extends over 17 amino acids. CDR3 amino acids: CASSLRRSRGRFETQYF. The CDR3 DNA is TGTGCCAGCAGTCTCCGGCGGTCGAGGGGACGTTTCGAGACCCAGTACTTC.

The gene calls are TRBV6-5 and TRBJ1-2; 10 nucleotides align to TRBD1. The CDR3 consists of 14 residues. Germline CDR1 is MNHEY and CDR2 is SVGAGI. The J segment lost 6 bases and the V segment lost 6 bases, leaving 7 bases of the junction unmatched. The CDR3 here is CASRRGTGVDGYTF. The DNA of the CDR3 is TGTGCCAGCAGGCGGGGGACAGGGGTGGATGGCTACACCTTC.

J is TRBJ2-1 and V is TRBV4-3, with D perhaps TRBD1 (6 bases). The ends were cut back, 0 bases at V and 0 bases at J, with 6 bases in the middle. This CDR3 is 15 amino acids long. CDR1 and CDR2 from the germline V gene are LGHNA and YSLEER. CDR3 bases: TGCGCCAGCAGCCAAGACAGGGGCTCCTACAATGAGCAGTTCTTC. As protein: CASSQDRGSYNEQFF.

In DNA, the CDR3 is TGTGCCAGCAGCCAAGAGGGGCAGAGCACAGATACGCAGTATTTT. Translation: CASSQEGQSTDTQYF. V and J are TRBV4-2 and TRBJ2-3; possibly TRBD1 for D (5 bases). V dropped 0 bases and J dropped 0 bases, with 7 bases sitting between them. Germline-derived CDR1 and CDR2 are LGHNA and YNFKEQ. The CDR3 length is 15 residues.

This clone was seen just once. The chain is built from TRBV3-1 (or the pseudogene TRBV3-2) and TRBJ1-5; no clear D gene. V was cut by 4 bases and J by 1 base, with 8 bases left in between. The CDR3 is 14 residues long. Per germline, CDR1 LGHDT and CDR2 YNNKEL (reference sequence). The CDR3 loop reads CASSLDVSNQPQHF. The CDR3 bases are TGTGCCAGCAGCCTGGACGTCAGCAATCAGCCCCAGCATTTT.

This clone was seen just once. This chain joins TRBV7-9 and TRBJ1-1; TRBD1 aligns across 11 bases. The V and J ends lost 1 base and 3 bases, in that order; junction bases with no gene match: 7. Looked up from germline, CDR1 is SEHNR and CDR2 is FQNEAQ (reference sequence). CDR3 length equals 17 residues. The CDR3 reads CASSLVIGQGAHTEAFF. DNA of the CDR3: TGTGCCAGCAGCTTAGTGATAGGACAGGGGGCTCACACTGAAGCTTTCTTT.

This clone appeared a single time. The V and J genes are TRBV6-6 and TRBJ2-7, with D maybe TRBD2 (5 bases). V dropped 8 bases and J dropped 2 bases, with 19 bases sitting between them. Germline lookup yields CDR1 MNHNY and CDR2 SVGAGI (reference sequence). CDR3 length: 15 amino acids. CDR3 sequence: CASLPSGSSAYEQYF. CDR3 nucleotides: TGTGCCAGCCTCCCCTCCGGAAGTAGCGCCTACGAGCAGTACTTC.

The rearrangement links TRBV7-9 to TRBJ2-2; 12 nucleotides match TRBD1. Germline V gene sequence: CDR1 SEHNR, CDR2 FQNEAQ (reference sequence). V was clipped by 1 base and J by 3 bases; unmatched bases: 3. The CDR3 has 17 amino acids. DNA of the CDR3: TGTGCCAGCAGCTTAGGAGGGGACAGGGGGCACACCGGGGAGCTGTTTTTT. It encodes CASSLGGDRGHTGELFF.

This rearrangement joins TRBV2 to TRBJ2-5; D is undetermined. Germline V gene data show CDR1 as SNHLY and CDR2 as FYNNEI. Deletions cut 2 bases from V and 1 base from J, with 11 bases between. The CDR3 has 15 residues. The chain's CDR3 is CASSELLDGQETQYF. The CDR3 bases are TGTGCCAGCAGTGAACTATTAGATGGCCAAGAGACCCAGTACTTC.